The T cell receptor (beta chain) under discussion was sequenced for a study of blood T cells in healthy people across ages. Study-wide results and caveats: Long-lived donors carried more naive CD4+ cells and greater diversity than aged donors.

Primers used in a second PCR of roughly 7 to 11 cycles were a sample-barcoded 5' primer and a J-beta primer mix. Each of the cDNA molecules was tagged by a template-switch adaptor with 12 random nucleotides. MiXCR was run by TCRdb on the 5' RACE reads, yielding one entry per CDR3 protein. Among around 1,500,000 distinct CDR3 sequences, around 39% were seen once, and the ten largest hold around 8%. Remarks on this clonotype: Its antigen is not identified.

Germline V lookup: CDR1 MGHDK, CDR2 SYGVNS. The CDR3 is 17 amino acids. The trim removed 4 bases at V and 3 bases at J, leaving 8 bases unmatched. The chain employs TRBV25-1 and TRBJ1-6, with 8 bases aligning to TRBD1. The sequenced sample was blood. The sequence was obtained from a woman younger than 35 in good health. The DNA of the CDR3 is TGTGCCAGCAGTGGGACAGGGCCCTCCGTCTATAATTCACCCCTCCACTTT. As protein: CASSGTGPSVYNSPLHF.